The clone carrying this TCR beta chain was seen ten or more times. Antigen: not known. This specimen belongs to a study of Graves' ophthalmopathy and Graves' hyperthyroidism. Turning to the study itself: By definition, stable hyperthyroidism involved no ophthalmopathy within 18 months of follow-up.

Symptoms, serum thyroxine and TRAb, thyroid ultrasound, and orbital computed tomography formed the diagnostic basis. General study points: Prediction of ophthalmopathy progression reached about 65% sensitivity and under 80% specificity. Blood also harbored most expanded thyroid clonotypes above 0.001 frequency.

The authors amplified TCR beta CDR3 regions, and they did so from RNA transcripts for repertoire sequencing. The first-round RT-PCR employed HTBI primers together with the Qiagen OneStep RT-PCR kit. A multiplex PCR was then performed as the second round. TCRdb passed the multiplex PCR reads through MiXCR, listing each CDR3 protein once. The data contain more than 1,000,000 distinct CDR3 sequences, about 38% of them singletons. This sequence was found in an adult man with Graves' hyperthyroidism. Sequenced input: peripheral blood or thyroid tissue (not recorded which).

The CDR3: CASSSPGQNSPLHF. The CDR3 nucleotides read TGTGCCAGCAGCTCACCGGGACAGAATTCACCCCTCCACTTT. The V call is TRBV7-2, the J call TRBJ1-6, with 7 bases matching TRBD1. V was clipped by 4 bases and J by 7 bases; unmatched bases: 4. Germline CDR1 is SGHTA and CDR2 is FQGNSA. The CDR3 loop spans 14 amino acids.